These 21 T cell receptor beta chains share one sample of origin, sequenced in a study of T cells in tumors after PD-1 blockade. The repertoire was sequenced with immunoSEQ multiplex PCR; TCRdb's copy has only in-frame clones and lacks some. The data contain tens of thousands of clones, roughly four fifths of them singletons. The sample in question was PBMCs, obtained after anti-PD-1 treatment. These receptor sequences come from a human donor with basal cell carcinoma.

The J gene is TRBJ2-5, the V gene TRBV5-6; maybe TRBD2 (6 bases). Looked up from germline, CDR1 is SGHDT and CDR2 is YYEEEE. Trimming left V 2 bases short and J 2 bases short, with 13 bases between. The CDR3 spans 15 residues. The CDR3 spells CASSFGLATQETQYF. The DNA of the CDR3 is TGTGCCAGCAGCTTTGGGCTAGCGACGCAAGAGACCCAGTACTTC.

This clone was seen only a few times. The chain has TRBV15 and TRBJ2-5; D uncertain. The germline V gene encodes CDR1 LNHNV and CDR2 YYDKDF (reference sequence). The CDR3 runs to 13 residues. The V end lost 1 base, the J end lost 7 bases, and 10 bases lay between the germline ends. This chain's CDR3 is CATSRAGPGTQYF. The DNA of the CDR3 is TGTGCCACCAGCAGAGCCGGTCCAGGGACCCAGTACTTC.

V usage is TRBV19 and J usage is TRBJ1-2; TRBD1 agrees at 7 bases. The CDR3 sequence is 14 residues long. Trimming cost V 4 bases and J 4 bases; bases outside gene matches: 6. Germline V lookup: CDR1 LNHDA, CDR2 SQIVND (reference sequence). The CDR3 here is CASSSDREVYGYTF. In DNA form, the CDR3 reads TGTGCCAGTAGTAGCGACAGGGAAGTCTATGGCTACACCTTC.

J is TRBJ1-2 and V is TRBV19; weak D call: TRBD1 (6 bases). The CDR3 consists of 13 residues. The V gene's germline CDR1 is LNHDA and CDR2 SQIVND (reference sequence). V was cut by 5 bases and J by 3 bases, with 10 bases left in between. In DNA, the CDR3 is TGTGCCAGTAGTCAGAGGGGGGACTATGGCTACACCTTC. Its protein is CASSQRGDYGYTF.

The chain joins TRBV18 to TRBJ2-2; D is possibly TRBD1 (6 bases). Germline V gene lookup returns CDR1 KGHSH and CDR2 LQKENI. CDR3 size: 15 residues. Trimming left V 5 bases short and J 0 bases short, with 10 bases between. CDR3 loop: CASSETGSNTGELFF. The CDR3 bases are TGTGCCAGCTCAGAAACAGGGTCGAACACCGGGGAGCTGTTTTTT.

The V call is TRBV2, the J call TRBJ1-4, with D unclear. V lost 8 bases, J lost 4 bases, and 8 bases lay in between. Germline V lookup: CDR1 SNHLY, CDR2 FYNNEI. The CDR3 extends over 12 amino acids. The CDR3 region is CASRRVNEKLFF. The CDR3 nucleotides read TGTGCCAGCCGACGGGTTAATGAAAAACTGTTTTTT.

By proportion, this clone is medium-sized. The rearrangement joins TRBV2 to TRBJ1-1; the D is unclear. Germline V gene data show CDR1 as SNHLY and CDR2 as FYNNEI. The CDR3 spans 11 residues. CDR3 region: CATNWETEAFF. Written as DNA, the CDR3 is TGTGCTACGAATTGGGAAACAGAAGCTTTCTTT. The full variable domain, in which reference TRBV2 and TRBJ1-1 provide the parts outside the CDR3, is EPEVTQTPSHQVTQMGQEVILRCVPISNHLYFYWYRQILGQKVEFLVSFYNNEISEKSEIFDDQFSVERPDGSNFTLKIRSTKLEDSAMYFCATNWETEAFFGQGTRLTVV.

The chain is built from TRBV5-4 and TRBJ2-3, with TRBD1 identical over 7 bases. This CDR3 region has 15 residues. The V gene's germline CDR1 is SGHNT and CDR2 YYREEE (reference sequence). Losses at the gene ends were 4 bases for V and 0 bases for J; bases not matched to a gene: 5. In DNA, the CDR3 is TGTGCCAGCAGCCACGGGACAGCGAGCACAGATACGCAGTATTTT. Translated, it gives CASSHGTASTDTQYF.

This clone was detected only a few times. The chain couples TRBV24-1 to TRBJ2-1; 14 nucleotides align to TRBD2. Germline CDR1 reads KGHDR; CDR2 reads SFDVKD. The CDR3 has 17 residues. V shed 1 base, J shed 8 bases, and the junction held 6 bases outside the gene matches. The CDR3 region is CATSDFRGTSGRDEQFF. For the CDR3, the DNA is TGTGCCACCAGTGATTTTCGTGGGACTAGCGGGAGAGATGAGCAGTTCTTC.

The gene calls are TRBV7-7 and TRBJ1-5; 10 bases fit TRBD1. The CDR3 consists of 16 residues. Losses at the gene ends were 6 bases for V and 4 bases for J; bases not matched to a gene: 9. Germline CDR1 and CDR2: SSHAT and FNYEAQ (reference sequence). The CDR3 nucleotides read TGTGCCAGCAGATCCGGACAGGGGGTGTTGAATCAGCCCCAGCATTTT. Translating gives CASRSGQGVLNQPQHF.

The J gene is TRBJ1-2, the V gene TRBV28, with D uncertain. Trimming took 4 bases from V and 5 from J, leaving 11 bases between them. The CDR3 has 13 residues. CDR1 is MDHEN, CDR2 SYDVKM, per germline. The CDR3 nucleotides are TGTGCCAGCAGTTCCCCGGCACTTTATGGCTACACCTTC. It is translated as CASSSPALYGYTF.

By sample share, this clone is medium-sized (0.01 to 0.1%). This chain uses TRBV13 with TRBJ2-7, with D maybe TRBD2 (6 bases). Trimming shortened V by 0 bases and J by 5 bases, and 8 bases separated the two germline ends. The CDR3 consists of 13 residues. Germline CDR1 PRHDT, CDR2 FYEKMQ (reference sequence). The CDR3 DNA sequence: TGTGCCAGCAGCTTAGGAACTAGCAACGAGCAGTACTTC. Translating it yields CASSLGTSNEQYF.

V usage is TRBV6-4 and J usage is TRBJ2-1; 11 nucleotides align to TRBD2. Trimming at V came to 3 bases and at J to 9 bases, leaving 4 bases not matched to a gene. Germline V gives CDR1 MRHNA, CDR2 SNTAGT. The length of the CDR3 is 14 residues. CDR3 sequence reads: CASSDSGGAAEQFF. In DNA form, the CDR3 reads TGTGCCAGCAGTGATAGCGGGGGGGCCGCTGAGCAGTTCTTC.

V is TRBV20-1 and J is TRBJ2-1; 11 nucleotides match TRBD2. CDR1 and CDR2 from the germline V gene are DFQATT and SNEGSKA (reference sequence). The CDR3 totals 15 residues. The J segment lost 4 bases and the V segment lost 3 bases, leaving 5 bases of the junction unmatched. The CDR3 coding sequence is TGCAGTGCTAGTTCGACTAGCGGGGTTTACAATGAGCAGTTCTTC. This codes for CSASSTSGVYNEQFF.

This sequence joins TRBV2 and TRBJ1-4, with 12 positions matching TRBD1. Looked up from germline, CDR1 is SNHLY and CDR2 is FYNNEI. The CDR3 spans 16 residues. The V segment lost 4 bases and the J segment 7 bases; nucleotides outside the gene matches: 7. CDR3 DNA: TGTGCCAGCAGTGCGGGACAGGGGGCCCGGGGTGAAAAACTGTTTTTT. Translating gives CASSAGQGARGEKLFF.

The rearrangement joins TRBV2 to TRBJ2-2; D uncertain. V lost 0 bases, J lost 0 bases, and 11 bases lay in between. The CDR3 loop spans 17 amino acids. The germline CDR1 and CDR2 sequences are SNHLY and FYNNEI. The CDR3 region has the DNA TGTGCCAGCAGTGAAGCGCTTCTAACTGCGAACACCGGGGAGCTGTTTTTT. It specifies CASSEALLTANTGELFF.

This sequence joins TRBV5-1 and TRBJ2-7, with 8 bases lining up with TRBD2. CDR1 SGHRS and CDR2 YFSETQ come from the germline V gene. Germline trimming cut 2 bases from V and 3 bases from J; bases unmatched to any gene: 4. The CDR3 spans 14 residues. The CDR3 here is CASSFSGAHYEQYF. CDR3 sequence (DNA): TGCGCCAGCAGCTTTAGCGGGGCCCACTACGAGCAGTACTTC.

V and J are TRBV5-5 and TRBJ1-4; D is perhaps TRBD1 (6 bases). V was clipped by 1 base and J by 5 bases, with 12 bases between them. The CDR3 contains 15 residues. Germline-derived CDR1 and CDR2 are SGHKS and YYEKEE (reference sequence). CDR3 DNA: TGTGCCAGCAGCTTGCGGGGGCAGGGCAATGAAAAACTGTTTTTT. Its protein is CASSLRGQGNEKLFF.

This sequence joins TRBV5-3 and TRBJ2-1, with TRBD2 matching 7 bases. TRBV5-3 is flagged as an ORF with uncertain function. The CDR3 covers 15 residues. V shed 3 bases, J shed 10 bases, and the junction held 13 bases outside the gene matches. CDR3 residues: CARSSRKAGIGEQFF. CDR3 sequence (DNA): TGTGCCAGAAGCTCTCGGAAAGCGGGGATAGGAGAGCAGTTCTTC.

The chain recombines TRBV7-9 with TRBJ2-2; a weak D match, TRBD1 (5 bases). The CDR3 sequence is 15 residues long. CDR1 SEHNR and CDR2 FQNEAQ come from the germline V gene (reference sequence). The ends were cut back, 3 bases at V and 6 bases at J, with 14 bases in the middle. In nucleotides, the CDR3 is TGTGCCAGCAGCTTTGCCGCAGGGAATCCCGGGGAGCTGTTTTTT. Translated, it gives CASSFAAGNPGELFF.

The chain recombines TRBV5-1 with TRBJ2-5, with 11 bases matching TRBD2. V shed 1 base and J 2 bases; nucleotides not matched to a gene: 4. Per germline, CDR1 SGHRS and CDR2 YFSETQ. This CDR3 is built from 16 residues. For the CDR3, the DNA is TGCGCCAGCAGCTTGATAGTAGCGGGAGGGCAAGAGACCCAGTACTTC. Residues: CASSLIVAGGQETQYF.